The sequence of this T cell receptor (beta chain) was determined in a study of blood T cell repertoires in COVID-19. Study at large: Donors in the United States, Italy and Spain gave samples during acute or convalescent COVID-19. Sample material is recorded as cDNA or gDNA derived from T cells, B-cell-depleted T cells, or PBMCs.

This CDR3 is 14 amino acids long. V was trimmed by 6 bases and J by 5 bases, leaving 17 bases between them. Germline V gene lookup returns CDR1 MNHEY and CDR2 SVGAGI. Original processing methods: Using reference gene primer amplification, nucleated cell counts were estimated. This table comes from immunoSEQ multiplex PCR, and its TCRdb copy is limited to in-frame clones, with some not included. From that table come the V and J calls and clone size; the DNA was used to work out D and trimming. The sample lists under 200,000 clones, approximately 86% occurring once. The sequenced material came from peripheral blood. The chain carries TRBV6-5 and TRBJ2-7; maybe TRBD2 (6 bases). This TCR was sampled from a man between 60 and 75 years old with acute or convalescent COVID-19. Here the CDR3 DNA reads TGTGCCAGCAGCCGCGGGACCGAAAGGGACGAGCAGTACTTC. It specifies CASSRGTERDEQYF.